These 24 T cell receptor beta chains share one sample of origin, sequenced in a study of blood T cell repertoires in COVID-19. Data came from immunoSEQ multiplex PCR; TCRdb stores just in-frame clones and leaves some out. The data show about 90,000 clones, with 85% seen just once and 3% to 4% held by the top ten. What was sequenced was peripheral blood. The source is a man in his fifties with acute or convalescent COVID-19.

This rearrangement joins TRBV6-5 to TRBJ2-7, with TRBD1 identical over 11 bases. Germline CDR1 reads MNHEY; CDR2 reads SVGAGI. The CDR3 is 14 amino acids. V shed 7 bases, J shed 6 bases, and the junction held 8 bases outside the gene matches. CDR3 region: CASTPGQGAIEQYF. The CDR3 coding sequence is TGTGCCAGCACGCCAGGACAGGGGGCGATCGAGCAGTACTTC.

CDR3 protein: CASSLRGVHSSYEQYF. In DNA form, the CDR3 reads TGTGCCAGCAGTTTACGAGGAGTCCATAGCTCCTACGAGCAGTACTTC. This chain connects TRBV27 to TRBJ2-7; no firm D call. Germline V gene sequence: CDR1 MNHEY, CDR2 SMNVEV (reference sequence). This CDR3 region has 16 residues. The ends were cut back, 2 bases at V and 0 bases at J, with 14 bases in the middle.

This clone turned up a few times. V and J are TRBV6-5 and TRBJ1-2; the D is unclear. From germline, CDR1 is MNHEY and CDR2 SVGAGI. V gave up 2 bases and J gave up 8 bases, with 6 bases separating them. CDR3 size: 11 residues. CDR3 nucleotides: TGTGCCAGCAGTTACGGAGGAGGCTACACCTTC. Protein sequence: CASSYGGGYTF.

The chain links TRBV27 to TRBJ1-5, with D possibly matching TRBD1 (6 bases). The CDR3 totals 18 residues. Germline lookup yields CDR1 MNHEY and CDR2 SMNVEV (reference sequence). Trimming stripped 6 bases from V and 0 bases from J, with 21 bases between. For the CDR3, the DNA is TGTGCCAGCAGCCCGGTTTGGGCAGGGGAGTATAGCAATCAGCCCCAGCATTTT. Translation gives CASSPVWAGEYSNQPQHF.

The chain recombines TRBV18 with TRBJ1-5, with 9 bases lining up with TRBD1. The CDR3 has 14 residues. Germline trimming cut 5 bases from V and 4 bases from J; bases unmatched to any gene: 3. Germline V gives CDR1 KGHSH, CDR2 LQKENI. The CDR3 coding sequence is TGTGCCAGCTCAAGGACAGGGGTGAATCAGCCCCAGCATTTT. Translating it yields CASSRTGVNQPQHF.

The chain combines TRBV6-5 with TRBJ2-7; weak D call: TRBD1 (5 bases). The CDR3 sequence is 12 residues long. V was clipped by 10 bases and J by 1 base, with 11 bases between them. Germline V lookup: CDR1 MNHEY, CDR2 SVGAGI. In DNA form, the CDR3 reads TGTGCCATACAGGTGGGATCCTACGAGCAGTACTTC. Amino acids: CAIQVGSYEQYF.

The genes are TRBV6-2 or TRBV6-3 and TRBJ2-5; tentative D call: TRBD1 (5 bases). The ends were cut back, 5 bases at V and 5 bases at J, with 12 bases in the middle. The CDR3 contains 13 residues. Germline V gene sequence: CDR1 MNHEY, CDR2 SVGEGT. The CDR3 spells CASSADSRETQYF. CDR3 sequence (DNA): TGTGCCAGCAGTGCTGACAGCCGGGAGACCCAGTACTTC.

The chain links TRBV18 to TRBJ1-5; tentative D call: TRBD1 (5 bases). The germline V gene has CDR1 KGHSH and CDR2 LQKENI. CDR3 length: 16 residues. The V end was cut by 3 bases, the J end by 5 bases, with 17 bases between. The CDR3 sequence: CASSPPKGQGHQPQHF. The CDR3 DNA reads as TGTGCCAGCTCACCTCCGAAGGGCCAGGGCCATCAGCCCCAGCATTTT.

A single count supports this clone. This chain connects TRBV18 to TRBJ2-7; 7 bases map to TRBD1. V dropped 4 bases and J dropped 0; count of bases not matched to a gene: 6. The CDR3 loop spans 15 amino acids. Germline V CDR1 and CDR2: KGHSH, LQKENI. CDR3 nucleotides: TGTGCCAGCTCACGGACAGGTTCAACCTCCTACGAGCAGTACTTC. Its protein product is CASSRTGSTSYEQYF.

The V call is TRBV18, the J call TRBJ2-2, with TRBD1 identical over 9 bases. The CDR3 length is 17 residues. J was trimmed by 0 bases and V by 3 bases; bases with no gene match: 5. The germline CDR1 and CDR2 sequences are KGHSH and LQKENI. CDR3 DNA: TGTGCCAGCTCACCCGCGGGACAGGGTACGAACACCGGGGAGCTGTTTTTT. This codes for CASSPAGQGTNTGELFF.

The V call is TRBV21-1, the J call TRBJ2-3; the table calls TRBD1, which could not be checked here. TRBV21-1 is marked as a pseudogene. The CDR3 contains 14 residues. CDR3 bases: TGTGCCAGCAACACCCCAGGGTGGACAGATACGCAGTATTTT. Its protein is CASNTPGWTDTQYF.

The gene calls are TRBV5-3 and TRBJ1-3; TRBD1 might be the D (5 bases). TRBV5-3 is assigned to the ORF class and has an uncertain function. The length of the CDR3 is 14 residues. V dropped 7 bases and J dropped 4 bases, with 15 bases sitting between them. The CDR3 DNA is TGTGCCAGATATCAAAGGGGATCAGGAAACACCATATATTTT. Encoded protein: CARYQRGSGNTIYF.

A few counts support this clone. This chain uses TRBV18 with TRBJ2-7, with 10 bases lining up with TRBD1. This CDR3 contains 15 residues. Per the germline V gene, CDR1 is KGHSH and CDR2 is LQKENI. Trimming removed 3 bases from V and 5 bases from J; junction bases left unmatched: 7. The CDR3 region is CASSPLGQGPDEQYF. CDR3 sequence (DNA): TGTGCCAGCTCACCTTTGGGACAGGGGCCCGACGAGCAGTACTTC. Full variable domain (missing parts from reference TRBV18 and TRBJ2-7): NAGVMQNPRHLVRRRGQEARLRCSPMKGHSHVYWYRQLPEEGLKFMVYLQKENIIDESGMPKERFSAEFPKEGPSILRIQQVVRGDSAAYFCASSPLGQGPDEQYFGPGTRLTVT.

The rearrangement links TRBV5-6 to TRBJ2-5; D is possibly TRBD2 (5 bases). Trimming took off 5 bases at V and 5 bases at J, with 19 bases between the two ends. CDR1 is SGHDT and CDR2 is YYEEEE in the germline V gene. The CDR3 totals 15 residues. The CDR3 DNA reads TGTGCCAGCAGTCGAACTAGTTTCCGGGCCGAGACCCAGTACTTC. Translating gives CASSRTSFRAETQYF.

This clone was seen a single time. This sequence joins TRBV19 and TRBJ2-2; the match to TRBD1 covers 7 bases. Losses at the gene ends were 7 bases for V and 4 bases for J; bases not matched to a gene: 6. CDR3 length: 14 residues. CDR1 is LNHDA and CDR2 is SQIVND in the germline V gene (reference sequence). The CDR3 coding sequence is TGTGCCAGTACTCAGGGGGTTGGCACCGGGGAGCTGTTTTTT. Protein: CASTQGVGTGELFF.

This clone has more than one count but fewer than ten. The chain is built from TRBV4-1 and TRBJ2-2; 16 bases agree with TRBD2. V lost 4 bases and J lost 2; bases outside the gene matches: 4. The CDR3 extends over 18 amino acids. CDR1 MGHRA and CDR2 YSYEKL come from the germline V gene. The CDR3 is CASSPGLAGGTNTGELFF. The CDR3 DNA is TGCGCCAGCAGCCCGGGACTAGCGGGGGGGACTAACACCGGGGAGCTGTTTTTT.

The J gene is TRBJ2-5, the V gene TRBV4-3, with a tentative D call TRBD2 (5 bases). V was cut by 4 bases and J by 7 bases, with 28 bases left in between. This CDR3 is 18 amino acids long. Germline loops: CDR1 LGHNA, CDR2 YSLEER. The CDR3 protein is CASSPLRVGVLSGGTQYF. Written as DNA, the CDR3 is TGCGCCAGCAGCCCCCTGAGGGTAGGAGTACTTTCGGGTGGGACCCAGTACTTC.

This chain joins TRBV18 and TRBJ1-5; D gene ambiguous. Trimming stripped 2 bases from V and 5 bases from J, with 13 bases between. Germline CDR1 is KGHSH and CDR2 is LQKENI. This CDR3 is built from 15 residues. The DNA of the CDR3 is TGTGCCAGCTCACCATCCTATTCAAACGATCAGCCCCAGCATTTT. Encoded protein: CASSPSYSNDQPQHF.

CDR3 sequence: CASTPGGQGGNSPLHF. The CDR3 DNA reads TGTGCCAGCACCCCAGGAGGTCAAGGAGGGAATTCACCCCTCCACTTT. The rearrangement uses TRBV7-2 and TRBJ1-6; D gene uncertain. CDR1 SGHTA and CDR2 FQGNSA come from the germline V gene. Trimming removed 7 bases at V and 7 bases at J, with 20 bases between. This CDR3 has 16 amino acids.

The chain uses TRBV3-1 (or the pseudogene TRBV3-2) and TRBJ2-2; 8 positions match TRBD1. The junction had 1 base not matched to a gene; V was cut back by 1 base and J by 3 bases. This CDR3 region has 15 residues. Germline CDR1 and CDR2: LGHDT and YNNKEL (reference sequence). The CDR3 here is CASSQGTGYTGELFF. The CDR3 DNA reads TGTGCCAGCAGCCAAGGGACAGGGTACACCGGGGAGCTGTTTTTT.

A note on this clone: The junction differs from germline at one of its ends, possibly a read error. The V and J genes are TRBV9 and TRBJ2-5, with D perhaps matching TRBD2 (7 bases). Per germline, CDR1 SGDLS and CDR2 YYNGEE. The CDR3 has 15 amino acids. Here the CDR3 DNA reads TGTGCCCGCAGCGCGAGGGGGGGGCTAGCAGAGACCCAGTACTTC. It encodes CARSARGGLAETQYF. The whole variable domain, remainder taken from reference TRBV9 and TRBJ2-5, is DSGVTQTPKHLITATGQRVTLRCSPRSGDLSVYWYQQSLDQGLQFLIQYYNGEERAKGNILERFSAQQFPDLHSELNLSSLELGDSALYFCARSARGGLAETQYFGPGTRLLVL.

This clone occurred once. V gene TRBV24-1 combines with J gene TRBJ2-7; TRBD2 aligns across 9 bases. This CDR3 spans 17 amino acids. Looked up from germline, CDR1 is KGHDR and CDR2 is SFDVKD. Trimming took 0 bases from V and 0 from J; bases not matched to a gene: 5. The CDR3 region has the DNA TGTGCCACCAGTGATTTGCGACTAGCGGTTTTCTCCTACGAGCAGTACTTC. Encoded protein: CATSDLRLAVFSYEQYF.

The chain couples TRBV7-9 to TRBJ2-5; TRBD1 matches at 9 bases. The CDR3 has 14 amino acids. J lost 5 bases, V lost 8 bases, and 9 bases had no gene match. In germline, CDR1 is SEHNR, CDR2 FQNEAQ (reference sequence). As DNA, the CDR3 is TGTGCCAGCGAAGGACAGGGGATAAGCGAGACCCAGTACTTC. Amino acids: CASEGQGISETQYF.

V gene TRBV27 combines with J gene TRBJ2-1; TRBD1 agrees at 9 bases. The germline V gene encodes CDR1 MNHEY and CDR2 SMNVEV (reference sequence). V was pared by 6 bases and J by 7 bases, with 13 bases of the junction left unmatched. The length of the CDR3 is 16 residues. CDR3 sequence (DNA): TGTGCCAGCAGCCCAGTTGGGACAGGGTCTAGGAATGAGCAGTTCTTC. Translation gives CASSPVGTGSRNEQFF.